The 27 T cell receptor beta chains below come from one sample, sequenced in a study of early T cells in non-severe SARS-CoV-2 infection. TCRdb called the 5' RACE reads again in MiXCR, with one record for every CDR3 protein. This sample yields about 76,000 distinct CDR3 sequences, of which about an eighth are seen a single time; around 3.6% belongs to the top ten. The sample consisted of whole blood. All receptors come from an adult who was a healthcare worker with PCR-confirmed SARS-CoV-2 infection or an uninfected control (not recorded which).

In its sample, this clonotype was seen a few times. As DNA, the CDR3 is TGTGCCAGCAGCTCCGACACCGTGAGCACCGGGGAGCTGTTTTTT. It codes for CASSSDTVSTGELFF. The chain combines TRBV7-7 with TRBJ2-2; D remains unclear. V was clipped by 4 bases and J by 4 bases, with 13 bases between them. Germline values: CDR1 SSHAT, CDR2 FNYEAQ (reference sequence). The CDR3 spans 15 residues.

This clonotype has at least ten counts. The genes are TRBV5-4 and TRBJ2-3; 8 bases line up with TRBD2. This CDR3 is built from 15 residues. The J segment lost 4 bases and the V segment lost 0 bases, leaving 4 bases of the junction unmatched. CDR1 and CDR2 from the germline V gene are SGHNT and YYREEE (reference sequence). As DNA, the CDR3 is TGTGCCAGCAGCTTGGGATCGGGAGGGGCAGATACGCAGTATTTT. As protein: CASSLGSGGADTQYF. The full variable domain, its missing parts supplied by reference TRBV5-4 and TRBJ2-3, is ETGVTQSPTHLIKTRGQQVTLRCSSQSGHNTVSWYQQALGQGPQFIFQYYREEENGRGNFPPRFSGLQFPNYSSELNVNALELDDSALYLCASSLGSGGADTQYFGPGTRLTVL.

The rearrangement joins TRBV30 to TRBJ2-5; 10 nucleotides agree with TRBD2. There are 14 residues in the CDR3. The J segment lost 2 bases and the V segment lost 5 bases, leaving 5 bases of the junction unmatched. Looked up from germline, CDR1 is GTSNPN and CDR2 is SVGIG (reference sequence). The CDR3 protein is CAWGMGLAQETQYF. DNA for the CDR3: TGTGCCTGGGGTATGGGACTAGCGCAAGAGACCCAGTACTTC.

This clonotype was detected a few times. This chain links TRBV12-3 or TRBV12-4 with TRBJ2-7; TRBD1 is a possible D gene (5 bases). The CDR3 is 14 amino acids. V lost 2 bases and J lost 5, with 13 bases in between. CDR3 bases: TGTGCCAGCAGTTTAAGGGAAGGGGTTGACGAGCAGTACTTC. It yields the protein CASSLREGVDEQYF.

The sample holds a few counts of this clonotype. The chain is built from TRBV2 and TRBJ1-5; D is possibly TRBD1 (5 bases). V dropped 6 bases and J dropped 3 bases, with 15 bases sitting between them. This CDR3 spans 15 amino acids. The germline V gene has CDR1 SNHLY and CDR2 FYNNEI. The CDR3 loop reads CASRGEGVFNQPQHF. CDR3 nucleotides: TGTGCCAGCAGGGGGGAAGGGGTCTTCAATCAGCCCCAGCATTTT.

This clonotype was seen ten or more times. Here the CDR3 DNA reads TGTGCCAGCAGCTCCCCCTATGGCTACACCTTC. It yields the protein CASSSPYGYTF. This chain links TRBV7-2 with TRBJ1-2, with unresolved D. Trimming shortened V by 4 bases and J by 4 bases, and 4 bases separated the two germline ends. The CDR3 is 11 residues long. Germline V gives CDR1 SGHTA, CDR2 FQGNSA.

This clonotype came up many times. This chain joins TRBV5-1 and TRBJ2-1; D not resolved. This CDR3 region has 15 residues. V was trimmed by 2 bases and J by 7 bases, leaving 16 bases between them. Germline assignment: CDR1 SGHRS and CDR2 YFSETQ. CDR3 amino acids: CASSFEAGRVNEQFF. In nucleotides, the CDR3 is TGCGCCAGCAGCTTCGAGGCAGGCCGAGTAAATGAGCAGTTCTTC.

Many counts were recorded for this clonotype. The chain uses TRBV27 and TRBJ1-2, with TRBD1 matching over 10 bases. The junction had 9 bases not matched to a gene; V was cut back by 2 bases and J by 0 bases. CDR1 is MNHEY and CDR2 is SMNVEV in the germline V gene (reference sequence). The CDR3 sequence is 18 residues long. The CDR3 is CASSLTPGTGATNYGYTF. The CDR3 region has the DNA TGTGCCAGCAGTTTAACCCCCGGGACAGGGGCGACTAACTATGGCTACACCTTC.

The chain has TRBV5-1 and TRBJ2-3; TRBD2 agrees at 7 bases. CDR3 size: 15 residues. Germline V gives CDR1 SGHRS, CDR2 YFSETQ. V was pared by 0 bases and J by 2 bases, with 3 bases of the junction left unmatched. For the CDR3, the DNA is TGCGCCAGCAGCTTGGGCGGGAGTGTCACAGATACGCAGTATTTT. Translating it yields CASSLGGSVTDTQYF.

This clonotype appeared a few times. The chain combines TRBV12-3 or TRBV12-4 with TRBJ2-7; possible D gene TRBD2, 6 bases. V lost 6 bases to trimming and J lost 0 bases, with 15 bases between them. The CDR3 sequence is 15 residues long. The CDR3 is CASRPWIADSYEQYF. CDR3 nucleotide sequence: TGTGCCAGCAGGCCCTGGATAGCGGACTCCTACGAGCAGTACTTC.

On this clonotype: A much larger clone differs from this one at a single base, so this may be a read error. The chain is built from TRBV6-1 and TRBJ2-5, with 11 nucleotides matching TRBD2. From germline, CDR1 is MNHNS and CDR2 SASEGT. The CDR3 covers 14 residues. The CDR3 spells CATILAGVRETQNF. CDR3 nucleotide sequence: TGTGCCACAATACTAGCGGGAGTACGAGAGACCCAGAACTTC.

This clonotype occurred many times. The V call is TRBV7-7, the J call TRBJ2-3; perhaps TRBD1 as D (5 bases). The CDR3 spans 15 residues. Germline-derived CDR1 and CDR2 are SSHAT and FNYEAQ (reference sequence). Trimming removed 0 bases at V and 1 base at J, with 8 bases between. The CDR3 loop is CASSLALGGTDTQYF. As DNA, the CDR3 is TGTGCCAGCAGCTTAGCTCTAGGGGGCACAGATACGCAGTATTTT. The whole variable domain, remainder taken from reference TRBV7-7 and TRBJ2-3, is GAGVSQSPRYKVTKRGQDVTLRCDPISSHATLYWYQQALGQGPEFLTYFNYEAQPDKSGLPSDRFSAERPEGSISTLTIQRTEQRDSAMYRCASSLALGGTDTQYFGPGTRLTVL.

This clonotype was counted many times. This chain joins TRBV5-4 and TRBJ2-7; TRBD2 matches at 9 bases. CDR3 length: 14 residues. Germline V gives CDR1 SGHNT, CDR2 YYREEE (reference sequence). V lost 3 bases, J lost 3 bases, and 4 bases stayed unmatched. The CDR3 is CASSSGTSLYEQYF. In DNA form, the CDR3 reads TGTGCCAGCAGCTCCGGGACTAGCCTCTACGAGCAGTACTTC. Filled out from reference TRBV5-4 and TRBJ2-7, the complete variable domain reads ETGVTQSPTHLIKTRGQQVTLRCSSQSGHNTVSWYQQALGQGPQFIFQYYREEENGRGNFPPRFSGLQFPNYSSELNVNALELDDSALYLCASSSGTSLYEQYFGPGTRLTVT.

The rearrangement links TRBV7-2 to TRBJ1-3; 8 positions agree with TRBD1. V gave up 4 bases and J gave up 3 bases; unmatched junction bases: 5. CDR3 length: 15 amino acids. Germline CDR1 is SGHTA and CDR2 is FQGNSA. The CDR3 nucleotides read TGTGCCAGCAGCTCGGACAGGGTCAGTGGAAACACCATATATTTT. This translates into CASSSDRVSGNTIYF.

V and J are TRBV29-1 and TRBJ2-3; 9 nucleotides agree with TRBD2. The CDR3 has 13 amino acids. The V segment lost 3 bases and the J segment 6 bases; nucleotides outside the gene matches: 4. CDR1 and CDR2 from the germline V gene are SQVTM and ANQGSEA. The CDR3 here is CSVEPSGTDTQYF. The DNA for the CDR3 is TGCAGCGTTGAGCCTAGCGGGACCGATACGCAGTATTTT.

This clonotype was detected a few times. The chain links TRBV20-1 to TRBJ2-7, with a possible D match to TRBD1 (6 bases). V was cut by 7 bases and J by 3 bases, with 16 bases left in between. The length of the CDR3 is 13 residues. Per the germline V gene, CDR1 is DFQATT and CDR2 is SNEGSKA (reference sequence). Here the CDR3 reads CSVMRSRGYEQYF. Written as DNA, the CDR3 is TGCAGTGTCATGCGGAGCAGGGGCTACGAGCAGTACTTC.

Ten or more counts support this clonotype. This sequence joins TRBV7-3 and TRBJ2-1, with D hard to call. CDR1 and CDR2 from the germline V gene are SGHTA and FQGTGA. CDR3 length: 14 residues. The V gene lost 5 bases and the J gene lost 2 bases, with 10 bases spanning the gap. DNA of the CDR3: TGTGCCAGCAGCCCACCCAACCCCTACAATGAGCAGTTCTTC. It yields the protein CASSPPNPYNEQFF.

This clonotype showed up just a few times. The chain uses TRBV19 and TRBJ2-7, with 7 bases that match TRBD1. Germline lookup yields CDR1 LNHDA and CDR2 SQIVND (reference sequence). Losses at the gene ends were 4 bases for V and 5 bases for J; bases not matched to a gene: 11. The CDR3 is 15 residues long. CDR3 in DNA: TGTGCCAGTAGTAGATCGCGACAGGGTTGGAACGAGCAGTACTTC. Residues: CASSRSRQGWNEQYF. Full variable domain (outside the CDR3, taken from reference TRBV19 and TRBJ2-7): DGGITQSPKYLFRKEGQNVTLSCEQNLNHDAMYWYRQDPGQGLRLIYYSQIVNDFQKGDIAEGYSVSREKKESFPLTVTSAQKNPTAFYLCASSRSRQGWNEQYFGPGTRLTVT.

There are many counts of this clonotype. The V and J genes are TRBV18 and TRBJ2-1, with 9 positions matching TRBD2. The junction had 2 bases not matched to a gene; V was cut back by 3 bases and J by 2 bases. Germline V gene sequence: CDR1 KGHSH, CDR2 LQKENI. The CDR3 spans 15 residues. CDR3 loop: CASSPTSGTYNEQFF. The CDR3 DNA sequence: TGTGCCAGCTCACCGACTAGCGGAACCTACAATGAGCAGTTCTTC.

This clonotype was observed once. J is TRBJ1-5 and V is TRBV19, with 9 bases aligning to TRBD1. Germline V gene data show CDR1 as LNHDA and CDR2 as SQIVND (reference sequence). With 8 bases clipped from V and 4 bases from J, the junction kept 3 bases outside the gene matches. The length of the CDR3 is 13 residues. DNA for the CDR3: TGTGCCAGTGGGACAGGGAGAAATCAGCCCCAGCATTTT. Its protein product is CASGTGRNQPQHF. The full variable domain, in which reference TRBV19 and TRBJ1-5 provide the parts outside the CDR3, is DGGITQSPKYLFRKEGQNVTLSCEQNLNHDAMYWYRQDPGQGLRLIYYSQIVNDFQKGDIAEGYSVSREKKESFPLTVTSAQKNPTAFYLCASGTGRNQPQHFGDGTRLSIL.

This clonotype was counted at least ten times. V and J are TRBV28 and TRBJ1-4; 9 bases are a match to TRBD1. Germline V gene sequence: CDR1 MDHEN, CDR2 SYDVKM. V shed 3 bases and J 5 bases; nucleotides not matched to a gene: 4. The CDR3 has 15 amino acids. The CDR3 here is CASSFPTGGNEKLFF. The CDR3 bases are TGTGCCAGCAGTTTCCCGACAGGGGGAAATGAAAAACTGTTTTTT.

This clonotype came up many times. This CDR3 is CASSIIAGQGNQPQHF. CDR3 bases: TGTGCCAGTAGTATTATAGCCGGACAGGGCAATCAGCCCCAGCATTTT. V is TRBV19 and J is TRBJ1-5, with 7 bases identical to TRBD1. The CDR3 totals 16 residues. The V gene's germline CDR1 is LNHDA and CDR2 SQIVND (reference sequence). Trimming removed 3 bases from V and 2 bases from J; junction bases left unmatched: 7.

This clonotype was seen a few times. The chain uses TRBV5-5 and TRBJ2-5, with TRBD2 as a possible D gene (6 bases). The germline V gene encodes CDR1 SGHKS and CDR2 YYEKEE (reference sequence). The CDR3 runs to 16 residues. Trimming removed 0 bases from V and 5 bases from J, with 17 bases in between. In DNA, the CDR3 is TGTGCCAGCAGCTTGGCGGGAGCAGTACGGTTGGAGACCCAGTACTTC. It encodes CASSLAGAVRLETQYF.

In this sample, this clonotype turned up many times. This sequence joins TRBV24-1 and TRBJ2-1; D gene ambiguous. V was trimmed by 2 bases and J by 7 bases, leaving 20 bases between them. The CDR3 contains 17 residues. Germline values: CDR1 KGHDR, CDR2 SFDVKD. As DNA, the CDR3 is TGTGCCACCAGTGATTGGTTAGCCGGATTGGTGATAAATGAGCAGTTCTTC. Translated: CATSDWLAGLVINEQFF.

The chain has TRBV7-2 and TRBJ2-3; D is unclear. The germline CDR1 and CDR2 sequences are SGHTA and FQGNSA. The CDR3 loop spans 12 amino acids. V dropped 6 bases and J dropped 4 bases, with 8 bases sitting between them. The DNA of the CDR3 is TGTGCCAGCAGGGAAATGTCAGATACGCAGTATTTT. It codes for CASREMSDTQYF.

The V and J genes are TRBV10-3 and TRBJ2-4; the D gene is possibly TRBD1 (7 bases). In germline, CDR1 is ENHRY, CDR2 SYGVKD. The CDR3 contains 14 residues. V shed 5 bases and J shed 2 bases, with 10 bases lying between them. The CDR3: CAISTGDSKNIQYF. CDR3 coding DNA: TGTGCCATCAGTACAGGGGACTCCAAAAACATTCAGTACTTC.

The chain has TRBV20-1 and TRBJ2-7; D is undetermined. The CDR3 covers 12 residues. V shed 6 bases and J shed 9 bases, with 18 bases lying between them. Germline values: CDR1 DFQATT, CDR2 SNEGSKA (reference sequence). CDR3 in DNA: TGCAGTGCGTCCGCTCCATCCTGGGGGCAGTACTTC. Protein sequence: CSASAPSWGQYF.